This is a list of T cell receptor beta chains from one sample in a study of T-cell reconstitution after alpha-beta-depleted transplantation in children. Each CDR3 protein gets one entry after TCRdb re-called the PCR reads with MiXCR. In the table there are roughly 220,000 distinct CDR3 sequences, approximately 9.7% of which are singletons. The specimen comprised PBMCs from the stem cell graft donor, sampled from the stem cell graft. The receptors derive from a human donor who donated a stem cell graft to a child with SCID. CDR3s include the opening cysteine and the closing phenylalanine or tryptophan. D genes are given only for firm matches. Only some rows state a clone size, as once, few, many or a class for expanded clones.

V gene	J gene	clone size	D gene	CDR3 protein	CDR3 DNA
TRBV9	TRBJ2-1	many	NA	CASSSGGASYNEQFF	TGTGCCAGCAGTTCTGGGGGGGCATCCTACAATGAGCAGTTCTTC
TRBV19	TRBJ2-3	few	TRBD1	CASSIRWTGTGTTDTQYF	TGTGCCAGTAGTATTCGATGGACTGGGACAGGGACGACAGATACGCAGTATTTT
TRBV5-1	TRBJ1-3	many	NA	CASRPLTGQLSGNTIYF	TGCGCCAGCAGACCCCTTACTGGACAGCTCTCTGGAAACACCATATATTTT
TRBV6-2/TRBV6-3	TRBJ2-5	few	NA	CASSAVYQETQYF	TGTGCCAGCAGTGCCGTCTACCAAGAGACCCAGTACTTC
TRBV6-1	TRBJ2-7	many	NA	CASSHLSGNYEQYF	TGTGCCAGCAGCCACTTGTCCGGGAACTACGAGCAGTACTTC
TRBV5-1	TRBJ2-1	many	TRBD2	CASSPTAGGNNEQFF	TGCGCCAGCAGCCCCACAGCGGGGGGGAACAATGAGCAGTTCTTC
TRBV21-1	TRBJ1-1	many	NA	CASSKHRRDCFF	TGTGCCAGCAGCAAACACCGCAGGGATTGTTTCTTT
TRBV27	TRBJ1-2	many	NA	CASSWSRALNYGYTF	TGTGCCAGCAGCTGGTCCAGGGCGCTTAACTATGGCTACACCTTC
TRBV29-1	TRBJ2-1	many	NA	CSARENYNEQFF	TGCAGCGCCAGAGAAAACTACAATGAGCAGTTCTTC
TRBV20-1	TRBJ2-5	many	NA	CSASLREETQYF	TGCAGTGCTAGCCTCAGGGAAGAGACCCAGTACTTC
TRBV28	TRBJ2-2	many	NA	CASSPRLVLNTGELFF	TGTGCCAGCAGCCCCCGACTAGTACTCAATACCGGGGAGCTGTTTTTT
TRBV6-1	TRBJ1-1	many	TRBD1	CASSGGRGRMAEAFF	TGTGCCAGCAGTGGCGGGAGGGGGCGTATGGCTGAAGCTTTCTTT
TRBV6-5	TRBJ2-5	many	NA	CASSYSIMGTGETQYF	TGTGCCAGCAGTTACTCGATTATGGGGACCGGGGAGACCCAGTACTTC
TRBV5-5	TRBJ1-2	NA	NA	CASSLGGFRQSGYRYTF	TGTGCCAGCAGCTTGGGGGGCTTTCGGCAGTCCGGCTATCGCTACACCTTC
TRBV20-1	TRBJ2-1	many	NA	CSARVGAKGNEQFF	TGCAGTGCTAGAGTGGGGGCCAAAGGGAATGAGCAGTTCTTC
TRBV19	TRBJ2-7	many	NA	CASSISGRSSTYEQYF	TGTGCCAGTAGTATTTCCGGACGGAGTTCCACCTACGAGCAGTACTTC
TRBV7-2	TRBJ1-2	NA	NA	CASSLDGLRGYGYTF	TGTGCCAGCAGCTTAGACGGGTTACGCGGCTATGGCTACACCTTC
TRBV5-6	TRBJ2-3	NA	NA	CASSLYGVFTDTQYF	TGTGCCAGCAGCTTGTATGGCGTTTTCACAGATACGCAGTATTTT
TRBV7-2	TRBJ2-7	many	NA	CASSSRGANYEQYF	TGTGCCAGCAGCTCAAGAGGGGCCAACTACGAGCAGTACTTC
TRBV20-1	TRBJ2-3	many	NA	CSARLFGDTQYF	TGCAGTGCTAGATTATTTGGTGATACGCAGTATTTT
TRBV5-1	TRBJ1-1	many	NA	CASSLGTVKPEAFF	TGCGCCAGCAGCTTGGGGACAGTTAAGCCTGAAGCTTTCTTT
TRBV20-1	TRBJ2-7	many	TRBD1	CSATTGQGRYEQYF	TGCAGTGCTACAACGGGACAGGGTCGCTACGAGCAGTACTTC
TRBV3-1	TRBJ2-5	NA	NA	CASSQDPGGQETQYF	TGTGCCAGCAGCCAAGATCCGGGCGGGCAAGAGACCCAGTACTTC
TRBV5-6	TRBJ1-1	many	NA	CASSLRGGYTEAFF	TGTGCCAGCAGCTTGAGGGGGGGGTACACTGAAGCTTTCTTT
TRBV5-1	TRBJ2-1	many	NA	CASSLFGGGNEQFF	TGCGCCAGCAGCTTGTTTGGCGGAGGGAATGAGCAGTTCTTC
TRBV20-1	TRBJ1-5	few	NA	CSASPGLYPNQPQHF	TGCAGTGCTAGTCCAGGGTTATACCCCAATCAGCCCCAGCATTTT
TRBV6-5	TRBJ2-2	many	TRBD1	CAGGQGTGELFF	TGTGCCGGCGGACAGGGCACCGGGGAGCTGTTTTTT
TRBV5-1	TRBJ1-2	few	NA	CASQRTGKDYGYTF	TGCGCCAGCCAAAGAACAGGGAAAGACTATGGCTACACCTTC
TRBV3-1	TRBJ2-5	many	TRBD2	CASSRSLAGGQETQYF	TGTGCCAGCAGCCGATCCCTAGCGGGGGGCCAAGAGACCCAGTACTTC
TRBV27	TRBJ2-2	many	TRBD1	CASTLGQGAGELFF	TGTGCCAGCACACTAGGACAGGGGGCCGGGGAGCTGTTTTTT
TRBV20-1	TRBJ2-1	few	NA	CSARDINEQFF	TGCAGTGCTAGAGATATCAATGAGCAGTTCTTC
TRBV2	TRBJ2-3	many	TRBD2	CASLPGGSTDTQYF	TGTGCCAGCCTCCCCGGGGGGAGCACAGATACGCAGTATTTT
TRBV7-2	TRBJ2-7	many	TRBD1	CASSLRDRDYEQYF	TGTGCCAGCAGCTTAAGGGACAGGGACTACGAGCAGTACTTC
TRBV7-7	TRBJ1-6	many	NA	CASSYRDNSPLHF	TGTGCCAGCAGCTACAGGGATAATTCACCCCTCCACTTT
TRBV19	TRBJ1-5	medium-sized	TRBD1	CASSIGYRGQQPQHF	TGTGCCAGTAGTATAGGCTACAGGGGGCAACAGCCCCAGCATTTT
TRBV5-1	TRBJ1-4	NA	TRBD1	CASSPGQGFNEKLFF	TGCGCCAGCAGCCCGGGACAGGGCTTCAATGAAAAACTGTTTTTT
TRBV3-1	TRBJ2-6	NA	NA	CASCPRTAARSGANVLTF	TGTGCCAGCTGCCCCCGGACGGCAGCCCGCTCTGGGGCCAACGTCCTGACTTTC
TRBV5-1	TRBJ2-3	many	TRBD1	CASSFGQGGDTQYF	TGCGCCAGCAGCTTCGGACAGGGGGGAGATACGCAGTATTTT
TRBV7-2	TRBJ1-2	many	NA	CASSLTWGDGYTF	TGTGCCAGCAGCTTGACGTGGGGGGATGGCTACACCTTC
TRBV7-2	TRBJ2-2	many	NA	CASSFRVAGELFF	TGTGCCAGCAGCTTCAGGGTAGCCGGGGAGCTGTTTTTT
TRBV5-1	TRBJ1-6	many	NA	CASSLAPGDGSPLHF	TGCGCCAGCAGCTTGGCCCCGGGGGATGGGTCACCCCTCCACTTT